This TCR beta chain was documented in a study of PD-L1 blockade in urothelial cancer. Overall study context: Researchers found blood samples held a median of approximately 150,000 T cells. General study results and limits: Pretreatment TCR clonality in blood, when below the median, was predictive of better survival.

The CDR3 length is 14 residues. Trimming took 2 bases from V and 4 from J, leaving 9 bases between them. Germline CDR1 reads SEHNR; CDR2 reads FQNEAQ (reference sequence). As to this clone: Its target is not known.

Locally advanced or metastatic urothelial carcinoma was diagnosed in the patients. Assay: immunoSEQ multiplex PCR; the TCRdb copy retains only in-frame clones and omits some. Of about 110,000 clones listed, approximately 85% were seen once; the top ten hold 2.4%. The TCR sequence derives from a man aged 45-65 years with urothelial cancer. The genes are TRBV7-9 and TRBJ2-1; D remains ambiguous. The sample here was PBMCs, taken around atezolizumab (anti-PD-L1) treatment. The chain's CDR3 is CASSLSDLYNEQFF. The CDR3 coding sequence is TGTGCCAGCAGCTTAAGCGATCTTTACAATGAGCAGTTCTTC.